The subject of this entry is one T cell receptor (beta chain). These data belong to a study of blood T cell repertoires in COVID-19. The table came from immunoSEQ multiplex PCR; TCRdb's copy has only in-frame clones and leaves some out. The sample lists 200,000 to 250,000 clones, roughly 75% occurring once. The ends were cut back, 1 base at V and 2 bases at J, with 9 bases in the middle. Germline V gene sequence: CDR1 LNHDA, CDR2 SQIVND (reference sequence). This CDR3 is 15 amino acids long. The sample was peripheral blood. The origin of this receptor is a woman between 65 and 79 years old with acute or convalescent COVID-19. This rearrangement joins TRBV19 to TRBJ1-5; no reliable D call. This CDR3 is CASSIGALGNQPQHF. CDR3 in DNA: TGTGCCAGTAGTATAGGAGCGTTGGGCAATCAGCCCCAGCATTTT.